This is a list of T cell receptor beta chains from one sample in a study of technical replicates of blood from a few donors. The table came from immunoSEQ multiplex PCR; TCRdb's copy has only in-frame clones and leaves some out. In the table there are over 65,000 clones, nearly 95% of which are singletons. Sequenced input: T cells isolated from PBMCs. These receptors were collected from a human donor in good health. The CDR3 runs from the conserved cysteine through the conserved F or W. Fields, in order: CDR3 protein, CDR3 DNA, clone size, D gene, V gene, J gene. D genes are given only for firm matches. Clone size appears in some rows only: once, few, many, or a class for an expanded clone.

CASSLPFGQGAQRTEAFF	TGCGCCAGCAGCTTACCTTTCGGACAGGGGGCGCAGAGGACTGAAGCTTTCTTT	once	TRBD1	TRBV5-1	TRBJ1-1
CASCPGYAYEQYF	TGTGCCAGTTGCCCAGGGTATGCCTACGAGCAGTACTTC	NA	NA	TRBV19	TRBJ2-7
CASGQPNTEAFF	TGTGCCAGTGGACAGCCGAACACTGAAGCTTTCTTT	few	NA	TRBV7-3	TRBJ1-1
CASSIVTSGNTGELFF	TGTGCCAGTAGTATAGTAACTAGCGGGAACACCGGGGAGCTGTTTTTT	NA	TRBD2	TRBV19	TRBJ2-2
CASRLQGSTYEQYF	TGCGCCAGCAGGTTACAGGGATCTACCTACGAGCAGTACTTC	once	NA	TRBV5-1	TRBJ2-7
CSVDGGYPGLAGDADTQYF	TGCAGCGTTGACGGGGGTTATCCGGGACTAGCGGGGGATGCAGATACGCAGTATTTT	NA	TRBD2	TRBV29-1	TRBJ2-3
CALRGGLGGSYNSPLHF	TGTGCCCTTCGGGGGGGGCTTGGAGGGTCCTATAATTCACCCCTCCACTTT	NA	NA	TRBV30	TRBJ1-6
CASTRGGARGYTF	TGTGCCAGCACCAGAGGTGGGGCGCGTGGCTACACCTTC	NA	NA	TRBV2	TRBJ1-2
CASSPSPIPGQGFRDTEAFF	TGTGCCAGCAGCCCGAGCCCCATCCCGGGACAGGGGTTTCGGGACACTGAAGCTTTCTTT	NA	TRBD1	TRBV9	TRBJ1-1
CASSLVWQDMAHGYTF	TGTGCCAGCAGCTTAGTCTGGCAGGACATGGCCCATGGCTACACCTTC	NA	NA	TRBV7-8	TRBJ1-2
CASSLETGGTDTQYF	TGCGCCAGCAGCTTGGAGACAGGGGGCACAGATACGCAGTATTTT	NA	TRBD1	TRBV5-1	TRBJ2-3
CASSQAPQGGEREQYF	TGCGCCAGCAGCCAAGCCCCCCAGGGAGGGGAGCGCGAGCAGTACTTC	NA	TRBD2	TRBV4-1	TRBJ2-7
CASSRSRDRGLEYF	TGTGCCAGTAGTAGGAGCCGGGACAGGGGGCTCGAGTACTTC	NA	TRBD1	TRBV19	TRBJ2-7
CASSLGLGLETSPLHF	TGTGCCAGCAGCTTAGGTCTAGGTCTAGAGACTTCACCCCTCCACTTT	NA	NA	TRBV7-9	TRBJ1-6
CASSRVAGGGDNEQFF	TGTGCCAGCAGCAGAGTAGCGGGGGGTGGGGACAATGAGCAGTTCTTC	NA	TRBD2	TRBV11-3	TRBJ2-1
CASSYSPLNLHTQYF	TGTGCCAGCAGTTACTCGCCACTTAACCTCCATACGCAGTATTTT	NA	NA	TRBV6-6	TRBJ2-3